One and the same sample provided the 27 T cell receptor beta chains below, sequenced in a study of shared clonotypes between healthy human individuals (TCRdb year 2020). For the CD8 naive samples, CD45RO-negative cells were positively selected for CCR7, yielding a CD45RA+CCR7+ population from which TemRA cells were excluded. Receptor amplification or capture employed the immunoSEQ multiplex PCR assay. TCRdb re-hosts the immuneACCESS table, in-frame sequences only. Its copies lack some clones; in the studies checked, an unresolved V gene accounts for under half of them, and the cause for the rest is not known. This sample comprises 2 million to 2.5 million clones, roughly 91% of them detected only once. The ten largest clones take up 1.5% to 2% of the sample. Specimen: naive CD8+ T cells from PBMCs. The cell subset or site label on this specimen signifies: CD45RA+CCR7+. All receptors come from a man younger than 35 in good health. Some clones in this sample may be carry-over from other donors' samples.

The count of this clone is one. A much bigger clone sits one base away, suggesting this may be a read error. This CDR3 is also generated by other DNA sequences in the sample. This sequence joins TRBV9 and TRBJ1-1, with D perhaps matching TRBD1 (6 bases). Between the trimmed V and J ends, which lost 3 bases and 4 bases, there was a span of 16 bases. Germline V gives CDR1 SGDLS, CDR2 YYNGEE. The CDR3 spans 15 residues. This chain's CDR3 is CASSEEGRGGTEAFF. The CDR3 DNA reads TGTGCCAGCAGCGAAGAGGGACGAGGGGGCACTGAAGCTTTCTTT.

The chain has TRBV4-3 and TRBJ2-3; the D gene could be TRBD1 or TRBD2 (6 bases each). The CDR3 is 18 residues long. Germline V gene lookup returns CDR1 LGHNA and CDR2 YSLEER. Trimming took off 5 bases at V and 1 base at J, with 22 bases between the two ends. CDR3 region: CASSFTGAGSYGTDTQYF. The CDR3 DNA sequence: TGCGCCAGCAGCTTTACGGGGGCGGGATCCTATGGCACAGATACGCAGTATTTT.

The CDR3: CASSPSQRQETQYF. In DNA form, the CDR3 reads TGTGCCAGCAGTCCGAGTCAGAGACAAGAGACCCAGTACTTC. This chain joins TRBV6-5 and TRBJ2-5; the D is unclear. This CDR3 comprises 14 residues. Germline CDR1 reads MNHEY; CDR2 reads SVGAGI. Trimming pared 5 bases from V and 2 bases from J, leaving 12 bases between.

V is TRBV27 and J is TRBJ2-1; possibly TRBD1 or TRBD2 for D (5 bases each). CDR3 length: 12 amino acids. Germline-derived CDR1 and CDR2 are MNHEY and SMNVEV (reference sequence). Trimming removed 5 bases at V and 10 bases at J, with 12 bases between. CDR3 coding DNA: TGTGCCAGCAGTCCTGGGGACCGGGAGCAGTTCTTC. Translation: CASSPGDREQFF.

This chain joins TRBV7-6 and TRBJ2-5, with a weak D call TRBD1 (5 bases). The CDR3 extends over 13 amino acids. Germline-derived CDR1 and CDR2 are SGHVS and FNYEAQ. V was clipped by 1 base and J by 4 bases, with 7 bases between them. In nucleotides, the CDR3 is TGTGCCAGCAGCTTAGAGGGGCGAGAGACCCAGTACTTC. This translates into CASSLEGRETQYF.

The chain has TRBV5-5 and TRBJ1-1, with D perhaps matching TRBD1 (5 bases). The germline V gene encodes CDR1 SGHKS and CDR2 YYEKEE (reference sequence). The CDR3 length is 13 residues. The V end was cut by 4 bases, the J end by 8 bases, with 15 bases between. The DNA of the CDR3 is TGTGCCAGCAGCAATGACAGTTCGAAGGAAGCTTTCTTT. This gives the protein CASSNDSSKEAFF.

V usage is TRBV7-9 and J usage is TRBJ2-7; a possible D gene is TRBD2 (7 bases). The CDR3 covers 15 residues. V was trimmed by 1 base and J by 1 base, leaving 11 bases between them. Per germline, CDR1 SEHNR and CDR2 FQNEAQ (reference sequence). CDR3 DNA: TGTGCCAGCAGCTTAGGTCGGGGGGCGTCCTACGAGCAGTACTTC. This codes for CASSLGRGASYEQYF.

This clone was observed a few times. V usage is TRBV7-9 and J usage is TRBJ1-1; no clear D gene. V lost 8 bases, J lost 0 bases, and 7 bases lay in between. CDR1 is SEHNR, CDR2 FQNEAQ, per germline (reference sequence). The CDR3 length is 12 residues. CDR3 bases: TGTGCCAGCGACATCATGAACACTGAAGCTTTCTTT. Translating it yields CASDIMNTEAFF.

The CDR3 nucleotides read TGTGCCAGCAGTTCCTCTCTCGGGAGGGTTACCTACGAGCAGTACTTC. Translating it yields CASSSSLGRVTYEQYF. The rearrangement uses TRBV27 and TRBJ2-7, with 8 nucleotides matching TRBD2. With V trimmed by 4 bases and J by 2 bases, 10 bases remained unmatched. This CDR3 spans 16 amino acids. Germline V lookup: CDR1 MNHEY, CDR2 SMNVEV (reference sequence).

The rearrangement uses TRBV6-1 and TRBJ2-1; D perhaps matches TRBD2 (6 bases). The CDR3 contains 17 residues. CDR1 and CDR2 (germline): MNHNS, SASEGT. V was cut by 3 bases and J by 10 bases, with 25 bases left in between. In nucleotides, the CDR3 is TGTGCCAGCAGTGATTTGTCTAGCGAGAGTCACTTGGAGGAGCAGTTCTTC. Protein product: CASSDLSSESHLEEQFF.

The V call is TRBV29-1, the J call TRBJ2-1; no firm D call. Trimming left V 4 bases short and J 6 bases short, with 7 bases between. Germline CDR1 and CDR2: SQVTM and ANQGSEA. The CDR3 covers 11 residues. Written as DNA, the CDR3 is TGCAGCGTTGGGTCTGCCAATGAGCAGTTCTTC. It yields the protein CSVGSANEQFF.

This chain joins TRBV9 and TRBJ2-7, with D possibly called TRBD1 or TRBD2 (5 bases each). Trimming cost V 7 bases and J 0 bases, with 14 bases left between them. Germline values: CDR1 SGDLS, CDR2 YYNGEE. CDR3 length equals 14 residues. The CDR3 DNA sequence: TGTGCCAGCGGAATGGGACGGAGCTCCTACGAGCAGTACTTC. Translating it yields CASGMGRSSYEQYF.

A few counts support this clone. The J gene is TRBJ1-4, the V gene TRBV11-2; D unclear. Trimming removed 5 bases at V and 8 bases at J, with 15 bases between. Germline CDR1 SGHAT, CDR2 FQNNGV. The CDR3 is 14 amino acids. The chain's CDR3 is CASSRPYSQEKLFF. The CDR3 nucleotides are TGTGCCAGCAGCCGACCCTACTCTCAAGAAAAACTGTTTTTT.

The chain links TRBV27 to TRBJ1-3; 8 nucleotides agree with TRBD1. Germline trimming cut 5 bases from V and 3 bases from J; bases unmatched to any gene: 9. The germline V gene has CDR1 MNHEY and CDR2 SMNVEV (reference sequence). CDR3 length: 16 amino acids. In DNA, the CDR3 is TGTGCCAGCAGTCCCCGACAGGGGCTCGGTGGAAACACCATATATTTT. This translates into CASSPRQGLGGNTIYF.

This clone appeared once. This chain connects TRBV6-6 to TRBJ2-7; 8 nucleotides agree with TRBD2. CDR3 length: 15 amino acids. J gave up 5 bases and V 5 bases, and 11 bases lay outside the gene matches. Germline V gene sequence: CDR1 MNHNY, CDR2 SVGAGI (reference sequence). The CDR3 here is CASSIAGKEWDEQYF. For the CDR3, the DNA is TGTGCCAGCAGTATAGCGGGAAAAGAGTGGGACGAGCAGTACTTC.

The chain's CDR3 is CATYPASGFSYEQYF. CDR3 coding DNA: TGTGCCACGTACCCTGCTAGCGGTTTCTCCTACGAGCAGTACTTC. This rearrangement joins TRBV6-1 to TRBJ2-7; 7 bases are shared with TRBD2. Germline V gene data show CDR1 as MNHNS and CDR2 as SASEGT. This CDR3 region has 15 residues. With V trimmed by 10 bases and J by 0 bases, 12 bases remained unmatched.

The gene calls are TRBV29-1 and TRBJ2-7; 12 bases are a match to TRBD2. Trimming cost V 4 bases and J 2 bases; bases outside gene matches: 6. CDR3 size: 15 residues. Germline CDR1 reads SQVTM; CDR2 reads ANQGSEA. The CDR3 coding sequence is TGCAGCGTTGGCGCTAGCGGGAGGGCCGCCTACGAGCAGTACTTC. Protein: CSVGASGRAAYEQYF.

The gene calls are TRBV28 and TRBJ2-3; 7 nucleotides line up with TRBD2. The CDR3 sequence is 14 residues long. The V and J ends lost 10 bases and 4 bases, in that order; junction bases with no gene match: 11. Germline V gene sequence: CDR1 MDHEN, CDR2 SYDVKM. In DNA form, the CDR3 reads TGTGCCATAGGGGTGGCGGGAGCCTCAGATACGCAGTATTTT. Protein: CAIGVAGASDTQYF.

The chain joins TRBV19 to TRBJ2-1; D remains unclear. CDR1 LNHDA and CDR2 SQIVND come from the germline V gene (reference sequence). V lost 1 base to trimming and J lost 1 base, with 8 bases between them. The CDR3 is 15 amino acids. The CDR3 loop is CASSIGYDSYNEQFF. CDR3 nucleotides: TGTGCCAGTAGTATAGGTTATGATTCCTACAATGAGCAGTTCTTC.

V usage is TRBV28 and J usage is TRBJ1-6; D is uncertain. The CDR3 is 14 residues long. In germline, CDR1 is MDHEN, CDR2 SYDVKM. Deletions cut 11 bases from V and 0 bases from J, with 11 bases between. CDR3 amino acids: CAATTFSYNSPLHF. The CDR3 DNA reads TGTGCCGCCACGACTTTCTCCTATAATTCACCCCTCCACTTT.

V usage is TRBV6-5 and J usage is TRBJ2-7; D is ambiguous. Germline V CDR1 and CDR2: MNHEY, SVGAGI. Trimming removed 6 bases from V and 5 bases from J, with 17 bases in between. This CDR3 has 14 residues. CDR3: CASSVMNLPDEQYF. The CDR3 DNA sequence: TGTGCCAGCAGCGTGATGAATTTACCGGACGAGCAGTACTTC.

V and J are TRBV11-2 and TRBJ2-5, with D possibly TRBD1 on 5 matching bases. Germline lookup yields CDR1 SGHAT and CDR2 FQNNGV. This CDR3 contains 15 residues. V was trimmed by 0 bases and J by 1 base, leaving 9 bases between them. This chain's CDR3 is CASSLDYGAQETQYF. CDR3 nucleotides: TGTGCCAGCAGCTTAGATTATGGGGCCCAAGAGACCCAGTACTTC. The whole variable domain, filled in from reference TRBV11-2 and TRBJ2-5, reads EAGVAQSPRYKIIEKRQSVAFWCNPISGHATLYWYQQILGQGPKLLIQFQNNGVVDDSQLPKDRFSAERLKGVDSTLKIQPAKLEDSAVYLCASSLDYGAQETQYFGPGTRLLVL.

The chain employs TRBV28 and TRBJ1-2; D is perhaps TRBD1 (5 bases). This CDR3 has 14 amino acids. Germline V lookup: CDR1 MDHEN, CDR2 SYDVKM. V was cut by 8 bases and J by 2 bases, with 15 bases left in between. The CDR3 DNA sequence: TGTGCCAGCTGGGGCAGGCCGACCAACTATGGCTACACCTTC. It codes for CASWGRPTNYGYTF.

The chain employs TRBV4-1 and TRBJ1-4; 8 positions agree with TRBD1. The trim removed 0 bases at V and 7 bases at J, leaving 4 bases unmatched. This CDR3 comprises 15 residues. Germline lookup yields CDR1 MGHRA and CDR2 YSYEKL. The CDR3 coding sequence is TGCGCCAGCAGCCAAGATTCCGACAGGGGTGAAAAACTGTTTTTT. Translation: CASSQDSDRGEKLFF.

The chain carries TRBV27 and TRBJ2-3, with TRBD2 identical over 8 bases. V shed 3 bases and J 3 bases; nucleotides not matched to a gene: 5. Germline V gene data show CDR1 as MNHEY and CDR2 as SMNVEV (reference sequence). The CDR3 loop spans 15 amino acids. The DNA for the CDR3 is TGTGCCAGCAGTTTGGGGATAGCGGGAACAGATACGCAGTATTTT. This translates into CASSLGIAGTDTQYF.

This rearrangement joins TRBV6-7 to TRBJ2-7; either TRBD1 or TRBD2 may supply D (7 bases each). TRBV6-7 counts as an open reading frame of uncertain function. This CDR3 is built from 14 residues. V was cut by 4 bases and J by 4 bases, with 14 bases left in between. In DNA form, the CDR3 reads TGTGCCAGCAGTTTCACAGGGGACTATTACGAGCAGTACTTC. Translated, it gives CASSFTGDYYEQYF.

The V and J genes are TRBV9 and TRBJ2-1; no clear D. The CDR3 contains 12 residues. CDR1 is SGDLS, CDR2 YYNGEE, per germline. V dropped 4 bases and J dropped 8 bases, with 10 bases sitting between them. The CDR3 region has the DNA TGTGCCAGCAGCCCACACAGCGATGAGCAGTTCTTC. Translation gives CASSPHSDEQFF.